A selection of T cell receptor beta chains follows, all from one sample in a study of regulatory T cells in long-lasting Graves disease. TCRdb re-analysed the multiplex PCR reads in MiXCR, keeping a single row per CDR3 protein. The repertoire consists of roughly 610,000 distinct CDR3 sequences, with approximately 15% occurring once and the leading ten covering around 19%. The same specimen was also included in a second study, on T cells in Graves' hyperthyroidism and ophthalmopathy.

Sequenced here: peripheral blood mononuclear cells (PBMCs), sampled at new diagnosis, from a patient treated with antithyroid drugs. The source is a young woman with Graves disease. Both conserved end residues are part of each CDR3. The D gene is left open where the match is weak. Rows give clone size only sometimes, using once, few, many, or a class for an expanded clone.

j_gene,d_gene,v_gene,abundance,CDR3aa,CDR3nt
TRBJ2-1,TRBD1,TRBV7-9,many,CASSQRQGRTRRDNEQFF,TGTGCCAGCAGCCAGCGACAGGGCAGAACTCGTCGGGACAATGAGCAGTTCTTC
TRBJ2-5,TRBD2,TRBV28,many,CASSPSGGLAGEETQYF,TGTGCCAGCAGTCCATCCGGCGGATTAGCGGGAGAAGAGACCCAGTACTTC
TRBJ1-5,-,TRBV27,many,CASKNSGRSNQPQHF,TGTGCCAGCAAAAACTCGGGACGGAGCAATCAGCCCCAGCATTTT
TRBJ1-4,-,TRBV12-5,-,CASGFGFGDEKLFF,TGTGCTAGTGGATTCGGGTTTGGGGATGAAAAACTGTTTTTT
TRBJ2-5,TRBD1,TRBV12-5,many,CASGLSQGQYQETQYF,TGTGCTAGTGGACTTTCACAGGGACAGTACCAAGAGACCCAGTACTTC
TRBJ2-3,-,TRBV14,-,CASSKGLGTSTDTQYF,TGTGCCAGCAGCAAAGGACTTGGGACTAGCACAGATACGCAGTATTTT
TRBJ1-4,TRBD1,TRBV9,-,CASSSRGGAGNEKLFF,TGTGCCAGCAGCTCCAGGGGGGGGGCCGGTAATGAAAAACTGTTTTTT
TRBJ1-5,TRBD1,TRBV19,many,CASSRYRDRDFGQPQHF,TGTGCCAGTAGTAGATACCGGGACAGGGATTTCGGGCAGCCCCAGCATTTT
TRBJ2-5,-,TRBV2,-,CASAEGQETQYF,TGTGCCAGCGCTGAGGGCCAAGAGACCCAGTACTTC
TRBJ2-5,TRBD2,TRBV9,-,CASSVEASGKETQYF,TGTGCCAGCAGCGTAGAAGCTAGCGGCAAAGAGACCCAGTACTTC
TRBJ2-7,TRBD2,TRBV12-3/TRBV12-4,-,CASSPPIRRGLAGEAWDEQYF,TGTGCCAGCTCACCACCGATTCGCCGCGGACTAGCGGGAGAGGCATGGGACGAGCAGTACTTC
TRBJ1-1,-,TRBV5-1,-,CASSSNTRGGTEAFF,TGCGCCAGCAGCTCGAATACCAGGGGAGGCACTGAAGCTTTCTTT
TRBJ1-1,-,TRBV6-2/TRBV6-3,-,CASKDSAWTEAFF,TGTGCCAGTAAGGACAGCGCGTGGACTGAAGCTTTCTTT
TRBJ2-1,TRBD2,TRBV3-1,-,CASTPSGRFFHEQFF,TGTGCCAGCACCCCCAGCGGGAGGTTTTTCCATGAGCAGTTCTTC
TRBJ2-1,-,TRBV2,many,CASTYNEQFF,TGTGCCAGCACCTACAATGAGCAGTTCTTC
TRBJ2-2,-,TRBV12-3/TRBV12-4,-,CASGTGPNTGELFF,TGTGCCAGCGGAACAGGGCCGAACACCGGGGAGCTGTTTTTT
TRBJ2-4,TRBD1,TRBV4-1,-,CASSQEGRGAKNIQYF,TGCGCCAGCAGCCAAGAAGGCAGGGGGGCCAAAAACATTCAGTACTTC
TRBJ2-7,-,TRBV7-9,many,CASSLVEGSEQYF,TGTGCCAGCAGCTTAGTCGAAGGTTCCGAGCAGTACTTC
TRBJ1-1,TRBD1,TRBV19,many,CASRRGQGSPEAFF,TGTGCCAGTAGGCGCGGACAGGGGTCTCCTGAAGCTTTCTTT
TRBJ1-1,-,TRBV18,few,CASSPPKVTEAFF,TGTGCCAGCTCACCACCGAAGGTCACTGAAGCTTTCTTT
TRBJ2-7,-,TRBV12-3/TRBV12-4,many,CASSLKGGAISYEQYF,TGTGCCAGCAGTTTAAAGGGGGGCGCTATCTCCTACGAGCAGTACTTC
TRBJ1-5,-,TRBV19,many,CASSPGGRSNQPQHF,TGTGCCAGTAGTCCGGGGGGGCGCAGCAATCAGCCCCAGCATTTT
TRBJ2-2,-,TRBV6-1,-,CASRATTGELFF,TGTGCCAGCAGGGCCACCACCGGGGAGCTGTTTTTT
TRBJ2-7,-,TRBV4-1,-,CASSQAVGGPYEQYF,TGCGCCAGCAGCCAAGCGGTGGGGGGACCCTACGAGCAGTACTTC
TRBJ1-1,-,TRBV5-1,many,CASSSIDTRNTEAFF,TGCGCCAGCAGCTCGATTGACACTAGGAACACTGAAGCTTTCTTT
TRBJ2-4,-,TRBV6-1,-,CASSEAATGKNIQYF,TGTGCCAGCAGTGAAGCCGCTACAGGGAAAAACATTCAGTACTTC
TRBJ1-4,TRBD1,TRBV27,many,CASRARGGEKLFF,TGTGCCAGCAGAGCCAGGGGGGGCGAAAAACTGTTTTTT
TRBJ2-1,-,TRBV20-1,-,CSASVPGPPSYNEQFF,TGCAGTGCTTCTGTACCGGGGCCTCCCTCCTACAATGAGCAGTTCTTC
TRBJ2-7,-,TRBV6-5,many,CASSYTQGWKYF,TGTGCCAGCAGTTACACCCAGGGATGGAAGTACTTC
TRBJ1-1,-,TRBV7-2,few,CASVLVLNTEAFF,TGTGCCAGCGTACTTGTCCTGAACACTGAAGCTTTCTTT
TRBJ1-5,-,TRBV7-9,few,CASGGSKKNQPQHF,TGTGCCAGCGGCGGCAGTAAGAAAAATCAGCCCCAGCATTTT
TRBJ2-5,-,TRBV27,-,CASGTLNRETQYF,TGTGCCAGCGGGACACTAAATCGGGAGACCCAGTACTTC
TRBJ1-2,-,TRBV30,-,CAWSPPVKDYGYTF,TGTGCCTGGAGTCCCCCCGTCAAAGACTATGGCTACACCTTC
TRBJ2-7,TRBD1,TRBV5-4,-,CASSAWDRDSYEQYF,TGTGCCAGCAGCGCCTGGGACAGAGACTCCTACGAGCAGTACTTC
TRBJ1-2,-,TRBV18,-,CASSPTPGDYGYTF,TGTGCCAGCTCACCAACACCGGGGGACTATGGCTACACCTTC
TRBJ1-1,-,TRBV3-1,few,CASSLEGGDTEAFF,TGTGCCAGCAGCTTGGAGGGTGGGGACACTGAAGCTTTCTTT
TRBJ2-1,-,TRBV19,few,CASSIGGGGREQFF,TGTGCCAGTAGTATAGGGGGGGGGGGGCGCGAGCAGTTCTTC
TRBJ2-3,TRBD2,TRBV6-1,-,CASSPSGRALDTQYF,TGTGCCAGCAGTCCTAGCGGGAGGGCCTTAGATACGCAGTATTTT
TRBJ2-1,TRBD2,TRBV11-2,many,CASSLTTSGLAGNEQFF,TGTGCCAGCAGCCTAACTACCTCGGGACTAGCGGGAAATGAGCAGTTCTTC
TRBJ2-3,-,TRBV7-3,many,CASSLTHADTQYF,TGTGCCAGCAGCTTAACGCACGCAGATACGCAGTATTTT
TRBJ1-5,-,TRBV3-1,-,CASSQDARSNQPQHF,TGTGCCAGCAGCCAAGACGCGAGAAGCAATCAGCCCCAGCATTTT
TRBJ2-3,TRBD1,TRBV6-1,-,CATADRGQRDTQYF,TGTGCCACCGCTGACAGGGGGCAACGAGATACGCAGTATTTT
TRBJ1-1,-,TRBV6-5,many,CASSYAAGGREAFF,TGTGCCAGCAGTTACGCGGCCGGAGGACGGGAAGCTTTCTTT
TRBJ2-1,-,TRBV3-1,many,CASSPQGFEQFF,TGTGCCAGCAGTCCCCAGGGGTTTGAGCAGTTCTTC
TRBJ1-2,-,TRBV6-5,few,CASSLTGTATNYGYTF,TGTGCCAGCAGTTTAACGGGGACCGCGACTAACTATGGCTACACCTTC
TRBJ2-2,-,TRBV3-1,-,CASSHWDGELFF,TGTGCCAGCAGCCATTGGGACGGGGAGCTGTTTTTT
TRBJ1-5,-,TRBV27,many,CASSLMGSNQPQHF,TGTGCCAGCAGTTTAATGGGTAGCAATCAGCCCCAGCATTTT